This TCR beta chain stems from a study of regulatory T cells in long-lasting Graves disease. Study summary: Antithyroid drugs had been taken under 3 months by newly diagnosed Graves' patients.

To note about this clonotype: Its matching antigen is unknown.

Sample time point: newly diagnosed GD, antithyroid drugs for less than 3 months. TCR sequences were obtained from RNA taken from PBMCs. Notes on the study in general: Less diverse TCR repertoires were seen in persistent Graves' patients than in newly diagnosed ones.

To make TCR beta libraries, researchers used iRepertoire HTBI primers and Arm-PCR of CDR3 regions. Study processing details: Samples jointly harbored 60 to 70 TRBV and approximately 15 TRBJ segments. MiXCR, applied by TCRdb to the multiplex PCR reads, yields one record per CDR3 protein. What appears here as the V and J calls and clone size reflects TCRdb's work, not the paper's. The table includes some 500,000 distinct CDR3 sequences, about 14% detected once. The ends were cut back, 6 bases at V and 4 bases at J, with 13 bases in the middle. CDR3 size: 13 residues. These data were likewise used in another study, on T cells in Graves' hyperthyroidism and ophthalmopathy.

The receptor comes from a man younger than 45 with Graves disease. The sequences come from peripheral blood mononuclear cells (PBMCs), collected at new diagnosis, from a patient treated with antithyroid drugs. The chain joins TRBV12-3 or TRBV12-4 to TRBJ2-7; the D gene is possibly TRBD2 (6 bases). The CDR3 DNA follows: TGTGCCAGCAGCCGAACTAGCATTTACGAGCAGTACTTC. It is translated as CASSRTSIYEQYF.